The 9 T cell receptor beta chains below all came from one sample that was sequenced in a study of shared clonotypes between healthy human individuals. The protocol was immunoSEQ multiplex PCR, while the TCRdb copy is restricted to in-frame clones and leaves out a portion. Among 150,000 to 200,000 clones listed, 60% to 75% were seen once. Sequencing used memory CD4+ T cells sorted from blood. The sample's subset: CD45RA-negative fraction. These receptors originate from a man younger than 45 in good health.

The V and J genes are TRBV19 and TRBJ2-5; D unclear. The CDR3 has 15 amino acids. Germline CDR1 and CDR2: LNHDA and SQIVND (reference sequence). The V gene lost 0 bases and the J gene lost 6 bases, with 14 bases spanning the gap. This chain's CDR3 is CASSIDGQSPQTQYF. Here the CDR3 DNA reads TGTGCCAGTAGTATAGATGGGCAATCCCCACAGACCCAGTACTTC. The variable domain in full, completed from reference TRBV19 and TRBJ2-5, reads DGGITQSPKYLFRKEGQNVTLSCEQNLNHDAMYWYRQDPGQGLRLIYYSQIVNDFQKGDIAEGYSVSREKKESFPLTVTSAQKNPTAFYLCASSIDGQSPQTQYFGPGTRLLVL.

The rearrangement joins TRBV7-6 to TRBJ2-7; TRBD2 agrees at 13 bases. Germline V gives CDR1 SGHVS, CDR2 FNYEAQ. The ends lost 3 bases at V and 3 bases at J; junction bases unmatched: 5. This CDR3 comprises 16 residues. The CDR3 spells CASSFGTSGDIYEQYF. The CDR3 region has the DNA TGTGCCAGCAGCTTCGGGACTAGCGGGGACATCTACGAGCAGTACTTC.

This clone was detected only once. The chain combines TRBV5-1 with TRBJ2-2; 8 nucleotides line up with TRBD2. V lost 4 bases and J lost 0; bases outside the gene matches: 2. Germline V CDR1 and CDR2: SGHRS, YFSETQ. The CDR3 runs 15 residues. Written as DNA, the CDR3 is TGCGCCAGCAGCACTAGCGGCACGAACACCGGGGAGCTGTTTTTT. This sequence encodes CASSTSGTNTGELFF.

The chain employs TRBV19 and TRBJ2-7; 12 bases line up with TRBD1. This CDR3 contains 14 residues. CDR1 is LNHDA, CDR2 SQIVND, per germline (reference sequence). Germline trimming cut 6 bases from V and 6 bases from J; bases unmatched to any gene: 6. CDR3 DNA sequence: TGTGCCAGTAGGGGACAGGGGGCCACTAGCGAGCAGTACTTC. Translating it yields CASRGQGATSEQYF.

This clone was detected only once. CDR3 sequence reads: CASSRLGGETQYF. The CDR3 nucleotides read TGTGCCAGCAGTCGGCTGGGAGGAGAGACCCAGTACTTC. The chain recombines TRBV7-9 with TRBJ2-5; the D gene is possibly TRBD2 (6 bases). The CDR3 sequence is 13 residues long. The germline CDR1 and CDR2 sequences are SEHNR and FQNEAQ (reference sequence). V was trimmed by 6 bases and J by 4 bases, leaving 12 bases between them.

About this clone itself: A junction boundary mismatches the germline segment, possibly from a read error. The CDR3 protein is CASSHARDRDVHF. The CDR3 bases are TGTGCCAGCAGCCACGCCCGGGACAGGGATGTACACTTC. V gene TRBV11-3 combines with J gene TRBJ2-7; TRBD1 agrees at 9 bases. The germline V gene has CDR1 SGHNT and CDR2 YENEEA. This CDR3 has 13 residues.

The genes are TRBV18 and TRBJ2-7; D tentatively reads TRBD1 or TRBD2 (7 bases each). The CDR3 has 15 residues. With 6 bases removed from V and 0 bases from J, the gap between germline ends came to 15 bases. The V gene's germline CDR1 is KGHSH and CDR2 LQKENI. In nucleotides, the CDR3 is TGTGCCAGCTCGGGGGGGACAGCAAGCTCCTACGAGCAGTACTTC. It specifies CASSGGTASSYEQYF.

The chain has TRBV5-1 and TRBJ2-1, with unresolved D. The ends were cut back, 0 bases at V and 6 bases at J, with 10 bases in the middle. Germline lookup yields CDR1 SGHRS and CDR2 YFSETQ. This CDR3 has 14 residues. CDR3 in DNA: TGCGCCAGCAGCTTGGGGGCGGCCGTCAATGAGCAGTTCTTC. Translation: CASSLGAAVNEQFF.

The J gene is TRBJ2-3, the V gene TRBV2, with 9 bases aligning to TRBD1. Germline CDR1 and CDR2: SNHLY and FYNNEI. The CDR3 extends over 15 amino acids. V lost 3 bases and J lost 1; bases outside the gene matches: 2. DNA of the CDR3: TGTGCCAGCAGTGAGACAGGGGGACGCACAGATACGCAGTATTTT. It encodes CASSETGGRTDTQYF.